The next 19 T cell receptor beta chains were all read from a single sample in a study of vaccination and CD4 T cells after COVID-19. The Oncomine TCR Beta short-read assay generated sequence data from the DNA of cultured CD4+ T cells. TCRdb called the PCR reads again in MiXCR, with one record for every CDR3 protein. The sample lists about 21,000 distinct CDR3 sequences; 35% to 40% were seen once. Treatment of the sample: approximately nine-day PBMC culture with coronavirus spike peptide pools or control peptides (ViraFEST assay). For these receptors, no antigen is known. Sequencing used CD4+ T cells from blood, cultured in vitro, obtained before SARS-CoV-2 vaccination. These TCRs come from a human donor who had recovered from COVID-19.

This clonotype was found once. The rearrangement joins TRBV29-1 to TRBJ2-4; D uncertain. Trimming shortened V by 4 bases and J by 8 bases, and 9 bases separated the two germline ends. CDR3 length equals 11 residues. CDR1 is SQVTM, CDR2 ANQGSEA, per germline. Here the CDR3 DNA reads TGCAGCGTTGGGGGTACGGACATTCAGTACTTC. Its protein product is CSVGGTDIQYF.

This clonotype was recorded once. This rearrangement joins TRBV6-2 or TRBV6-3 to TRBJ2-2; no clear D. Trimming shortened V by 6 bases and J by 4 bases, and 21 bases separated the two germline ends. The CDR3 runs 17 residues. Per germline, CDR1 MNHEY and CDR2 SVGEGT. CDR3 coding DNA: TGTGCCAGCAGCAATAGTATAGCTTCTGAGCGCACCGGGGAGCTGTTTTTT. Residues: CASSNSIASERTGELFF.

The chain uses TRBV6-1 and TRBJ1-2; 7 positions agree with TRBD1. V was pared by 7 bases and J by 2 bases, with 10 bases of the junction left unmatched. Germline CDR1 and CDR2: MNHNS and SASEGT. The CDR3 length is 15 residues. DNA of the CDR3: TGTGCCAGCACCCCCAGGAGGGGACAGAACTATGGCTACACCTTC. Its translation: CASTPRRGQNYGYTF.

The rearrangement links TRBV5-1 to TRBJ2-7, with TRBD1 identical over 8 bases. V lost 5 bases to trimming and J lost 6 bases; unmatched junction nucleotides: 13. The CDR3 contains 15 residues. CDR1 and CDR2 (germline): SGHRS, YFSETQ. CDR3 region: CASRGTGPSQSEQYF. As DNA, the CDR3 is TGCGCCAGCAGAGGGACAGGCCCCTCTCAGAGCGAGCAGTACTTC.

This clonotype has a handful of counts. The V and J genes are TRBV6-1 and TRBJ2-4; D remains ambiguous. Trimming shortened V by 7 bases and J by 0 bases, and 19 bases separated the two germline ends. Germline lookup yields CDR1 MNHNS and CDR2 SASEGT. The CDR3 runs 17 residues. The CDR3 here is CASTFTQTRLAKNIQYF. Written as DNA, the CDR3 is TGTGCCAGCACCTTTACTCAGACGCGCTTAGCCAAAAACATTCAGTACTTC.

A few counts support this clonotype. The rearrangement uses TRBV6-1 and TRBJ1-2; D unresolved. Trimming stripped 5 bases from V and 9 bases from J, with 10 bases between. The CDR3 length is 11 residues. Germline V gene lookup returns CDR1 MNHNS and CDR2 SASEGT. The chain's CDR3 is CASSNSGSYTF. The CDR3 DNA is TGTGCCAGCAGTAACAGCGGTAGCTACACCTTC.

This sequence joins TRBV4-1 and TRBJ2-6; the D is unclear. Per the germline V gene, CDR1 is MGHRA and CDR2 is YSYEKL. Deletions cut 4 bases from V and 0 bases from J, with 16 bases between. CDR3 length: 18 amino acids. The chain's CDR3 is CASSRPVDRLSGANVLTF. In nucleotides, the CDR3 is TGCGCCAGCAGCCGGCCCGTGGACCGACTCTCTGGGGCCAACGTCCTGACTTTC.

The chain combines TRBV19 with TRBJ2-5; 11 bases are a match to TRBD2. Germline CDR1 LNHDA, CDR2 SQIVND (reference sequence). J gave up 9 bases and V 3 bases, and 6 bases lay outside the gene matches. This CDR3 is 14 amino acids long. This CDR3 reads CASSITSGGLSQYF. As DNA, the CDR3 is TGTGCCAGTAGTATTACTAGCGGGGGCCTCTCCCAGTACTTC. The full variable domain, in which reference TRBV19 and TRBJ2-5 provide the parts outside the CDR3, is DGGITQSPKYLFRKEGQNVTLSCEQNLNHDAMYWYRQDPGQGLRLIYYSQIVNDFQKGDIAEGYSVSREKKESFPLTVTSAQKNPTAFYLCASSITSGGLSQYFGPGTRLLVL.

The CDR3 DNA follows: TGTGCCAGCAGGGGGGACAGCCTTTTCTATGGCTACACCTTC. Protein sequence: CASRGDSLFYGYTF. This chain uses TRBV2 with TRBJ1-2; 7 bases are a match to TRBD1. The CDR3 loop spans 14 amino acids. V was pared by 6 bases and J by 4 bases, with 8 bases of the junction left unmatched. The germline V gene has CDR1 SNHLY and CDR2 FYNNEI.

V is TRBV11-2 and J is TRBJ1-6; no definite D call. The CDR3 has 17 residues. The germline V and J ends were trimmed by 3 bases and 8 bases, with 20 bases remaining between them. Germline-derived CDR1 and CDR2 are SGHAT and FQNNGV. The CDR3 region is CASSFGSRQFLHSPLHF. In DNA form, the CDR3 reads TGTGCCAGCAGCTTCGGGTCTCGCCAATTCTTGCATTCACCCCTCCACTTT.

In the case of this clonotype: The DNA is omitted, as the CDR3 cannot be located on it reliably, and the CDR3 follows TCRdb's listing. V gene TRBV5-6 combines with J gene TRBJ2-6; TRBD2, the D gene given by the table, was not confirmed from the DNA. CDR1 is SGHDT, CDR2 YYEEEE, per germline. Termini included, the CDR3 measures 16 amino acids. CDR3 region: CASSFGEGTGANVLTF.

The rearrangement uses TRBV7-2 and TRBJ2-7, with no clear D. Germline V gives CDR1 SGHTA, CDR2 FQGNSA. This CDR3 is 14 amino acids long. V dropped 0 bases and J dropped 5 bases, with 11 bases sitting between them. CDR3 sequence reads: CASSLAGSVDEQYF. The CDR3 DNA is TGTGCCAGCAGCTTAGCCGGGTCTGTCGACGAGCAGTACTTC.

This clonotype was counted between two and nine times. The CDR3, as DNA: TGTGCCAGCAGCTTAGTTCCTAGCGGGAGCACAGATACGCAGTATTTT. This translates into CASSLVPSGSTDTQYF. The gene calls are TRBV7-2 and TRBJ2-3; 8 positions match TRBD2. CDR3 size: 16 residues. V was clipped by 1 base and J by 0 bases; unmatched bases: 3. CDR1 SGHTA and CDR2 FQGNSA come from the germline V gene.

This chain links TRBV12-3 or TRBV12-4 with TRBJ2-7; 13 bases map to TRBD2. There are 15 residues in the CDR3. V gave up 3 bases and J gave up 5 bases; unmatched junction bases: 4. The CDR3: CASSFLGLAGHEQYF. CDR3 sequence (DNA): TGTGCCAGCAGTTTCTTGGGACTAGCGGGACACGAGCAGTACTTC.

This clonotype was seen more than once but under ten times. The chain recombines TRBV27 with TRBJ2-3, with 13 bases fitting TRBD2. V was clipped by 6 bases and J by 4 bases; unmatched bases: 4. In germline, CDR1 is MNHEY, CDR2 SMNVEV (reference sequence). The CDR3 loop spans 15 amino acids. Here the CDR3 reads CASSAGLAGADTQYF. In nucleotides, the CDR3 is TGTGCCAGCAGCGCCGGACTAGCGGGGGCAGATACGCAGTATTTT.

This clonotype was seen only a few times. V is TRBV6-1 and J is TRBJ1-2; D remains unclear. Trimming took 5 bases from V and 3 from J, leaving 13 bases between them. From germline, CDR1 is MNHNS and CDR2 SASEGT. The CDR3 has 14 residues. CDR3 in amino acids: CASSPLDRDYGYTF. The CDR3 DNA reads as TGTGCCAGCAGTCCCCTTGATAGGGACTATGGCTACACCTTC.

This clonotype occurred a few times. The rearrangement links TRBV19 to TRBJ2-7; 7 bases fit TRBD1. Germline V gene sequence: CDR1 LNHDA, CDR2 SQIVND (reference sequence). The CDR3 runs 15 residues. V dropped 6 bases and J dropped 2; count of bases not matched to a gene: 10. The CDR3: CASRKTGNFPYEQYF. The CDR3 nucleotides are TGTGCCAGTAGAAAGACAGGGAATTTCCCCTACGAGCAGTACTTC.

This clonotype was detected only a few times. The chain couples TRBV20-1 to TRBJ2-4; 11 positions agree with TRBD2. Germline CDR1 and CDR2: DFQATT and SNEGSKA (reference sequence). V shed 0 bases, J shed 6 bases, and the junction held 4 bases outside the gene matches. The CDR3 extends over 15 amino acids. DNA for the CDR3: TGCAGTGCTAGAGATCCCGGGACTAGCGGAAACATTCAGTACTTC. It is translated as CSARDPGTSGNIQYF.

This clonotype has only a few counts. The chain joins TRBV6-4 to TRBJ2-3; either TRBD1 or TRBD2 may fit D (5 bases each). The CDR3 is 13 residues long. Germline V CDR1 and CDR2: MRHNA, SNTAGT. V gave up 6 bases and J gave up 4 bases, with 11 bases separating them. CDR3 amino acids: CASRGDLADTQYF. DNA of the CDR3: TGTGCCAGCAGGGGGGATTTGGCAGATACGCAGTATTTT.